The 12 T cell receptor beta chains presented below share a single source sample, sequenced in a study of shared clonotypes between healthy human individuals. Profiling relied on immunoSEQ multiplex PCR, and the TCRdb table lists in-frame clones only, not all of them. The sample has over 850,000 clones, around three quarters seen once. Sequenced input: memory CD4+ T cells from PBMCs. The subset is: CD45RA-negative fraction. The receptors come from a man aged 18 to 35 in good health. Some clones in this sample may be carry-over from other donors' samples.

The chain joins TRBV7-9 to TRBJ2-3, with no clear D. The germline V gene encodes CDR1 SEHNR and CDR2 FQNEAQ (reference sequence). Trimming removed 4 bases at V and 4 bases at J, with 12 bases between. CDR3 length equals 14 residues. The CDR3 loop is CASSSWYMSDTQYF. The CDR3 nucleotides read TGTGCCAGCAGCTCCTGGTACATGTCAGATACGCAGTATTTT.

The rearrangement links TRBV27 to TRBJ2-2, with no clear D. Germline values: CDR1 MNHEY, CDR2 SMNVEV (reference sequence). The V end lost 6 bases, the J end lost 7 bases, and 21 bases lay between the germline ends. The CDR3 runs to 16 residues. The CDR3 sequence: CASRSSISRVSGELFF. CDR3 DNA sequence: TGTGCCAGCAGAAGCTCAATATCAAGGGTGAGCGGGGAGCTGTTTTTT.

The V and J genes are TRBV5-1 and TRBJ1-3, with TRBD1 matching 10 bases. Germline CDR1 is SGHRS and CDR2 is YFSETQ. The CDR3 is made up of 16 amino acids. Losses at the gene ends were 3 bases for V and 4 bases for J; bases not matched to a gene: 7. The CDR3, as DNA: TGCGCCAGCAGCTGGGTTGGGACAGGGGTCGGAAACACCATATATTTT. It encodes CASSWVGTGVGNTIYF.

The chain combines TRBV21-1 with TRBJ1-2; TRBD1, the table's D call, lacks a check against the DNA. TRBV21-1 is described as a pseudogene. The CDR3 has 15 residues. The CDR3 spells CASSKAGQGSHGYTF. CDR3 DNA: TGTGCCAGCAGCAAAGCCGGACAGGGGTCCCATGGCTACACCTTC.

The V and J genes are TRBV7-3 and TRBJ2-1, with TRBD2 matching 9 bases. This CDR3 region has 15 residues. J lost 6 bases, V lost 1 base, and 4 bases had no gene match. Germline V gene data show CDR1 as SGHTA and CDR2 as FQGTGA. The CDR3 loop is CASSLKASGTNEQFF. The CDR3 nucleotides are TGTGCCAGCAGCTTAAAGGCTAGCGGGACCAATGAGCAGTTCTTC.

The rearrangement uses TRBV2 and TRBJ1-3; D is unresolved. Germline CDR1 is SNHLY and CDR2 is FYNNEI. The V end lost 2 bases, the J end lost 4 bases, and 6 bases lay between the germline ends. This CDR3 comprises 13 residues. The CDR3 is CASSELEGNTIYF. Here the CDR3 DNA reads TGTGCCAGCAGTGAATTAGAGGGAAACACCATATATTTT. Variable domain in full (rest from reference TRBV2 and TRBJ1-3): EPEVTQTPSHQVTQMGQEVILRCVPISNHLYFYWYRQILGQKVEFLVSFYNNEISEKSEIFDDQFSVERPDGSNFTLKIRSTKLEDSAMYFCASSELEGNTIYFGEGSWLTVV.

This clone was seen once. The sample holds other DNA sequences that translate to the same CDR3. The chain combines TRBV15 with TRBJ1-1, with D unresolved. CDR1 LNHNV and CDR2 YYDKDF come from the germline V gene (reference sequence). Trimming pared 3 bases from V and 0 bases from J, leaving 11 bases between. CDR3 length: 15 residues. CDR3 sequence reads: CATSRDPLLNTEAFF. CDR3 coding DNA: TGTGCCACCAGCAGGGACCCTTTATTGAACACTGAAGCTTTCTTT.

The chain has TRBV28 and TRBJ2-1, with 7 bases that match TRBD2. Trimming removed 4 bases from V and 2 bases from J; junction bases left unmatched: 8. The germline gives CDR1 MDHEN, CDR2 SYDVKM. The CDR3 loop spans 16 amino acids. CDR3 amino acids: CASSSLGLGAYNEQFF. CDR3 coding DNA: TGTGCCAGCAGTTCACTAGGACTAGGCGCCTACAATGAGCAGTTCTTC.

This clone has only a few counts. Other DNA sequences in the same sample also yield this CDR3. This chain connects TRBV28 to TRBJ1-2, with a tentative D call TRBD1 (5 bases). Germline V gene data show CDR1 as MDHEN and CDR2 as SYDVKM. The CDR3 is 12 residues long. Trimming stripped 2 bases from V and 5 bases from J, with 6 bases between. The CDR3 nucleotides are TGTGCCAGCAGTTTAGCAGGGTATGGCTACACCTTC. Protein product: CASSLAGYGYTF.

The rearrangement uses TRBV9 and TRBJ2-3; TRBD2 is a possible D gene (5 bases). Germline V gene lookup returns CDR1 SGDLS and CDR2 YYNGEE. Trimming removed 4 bases at V and 6 bases at J, with 12 bases between. This CDR3 is 13 amino acids long. The CDR3: CASSTQAEDTQYF. The CDR3 DNA reads as TGTGCCAGCAGCACCCAAGCGGAGGATACGCAGTATTTT.

The CDR3 nucleotides read TGTGCCAGCAGTTACTCCCCCTCCGGGACTAGGAATGAGCAGTTCTTC. This translates into CASSYSPSGTRNEQFF. The chain couples TRBV6-5 to TRBJ2-1; 8 bases match TRBD2. The germline V gene encodes CDR1 MNHEY and CDR2 SVGAGI. The CDR3 has 16 residues. With 0 bases clipped from V and 7 bases from J, the junction kept 8 bases outside the gene matches.

This rearrangement joins TRBV6-5 to TRBJ1-5, with D possibly matching TRBD1 (6 bases). In germline, CDR1 is MNHEY, CDR2 SVGAGI. This CDR3 comprises 14 residues. Trimming took off 6 bases at V and 7 bases at J, with 16 bases between the two ends. CDR3 DNA: TGTGCCAGCAGCGACACAGGGCCACTCCAGCCCCAGCATTTT. This gives the protein CASSDTGPLQPQHF.